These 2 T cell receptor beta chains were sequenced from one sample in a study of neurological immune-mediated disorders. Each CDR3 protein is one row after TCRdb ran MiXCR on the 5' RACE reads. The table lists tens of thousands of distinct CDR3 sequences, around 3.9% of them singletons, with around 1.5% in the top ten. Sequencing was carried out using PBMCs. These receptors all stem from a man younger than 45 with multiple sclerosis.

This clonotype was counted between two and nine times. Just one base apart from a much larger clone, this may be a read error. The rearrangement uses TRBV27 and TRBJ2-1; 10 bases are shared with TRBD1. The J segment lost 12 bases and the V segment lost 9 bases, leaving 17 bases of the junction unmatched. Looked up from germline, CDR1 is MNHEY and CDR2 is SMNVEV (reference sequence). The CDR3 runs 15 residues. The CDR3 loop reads CASQHDGTGDGGQFF. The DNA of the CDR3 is TGTGCCAGTCAACATGACGGGACAGGGGACGGCGGGCAGTTCTTC.

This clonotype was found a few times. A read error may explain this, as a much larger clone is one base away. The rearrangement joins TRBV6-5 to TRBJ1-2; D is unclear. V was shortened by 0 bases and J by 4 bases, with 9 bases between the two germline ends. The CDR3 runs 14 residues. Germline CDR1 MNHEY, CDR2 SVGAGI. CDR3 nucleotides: TGTGCCAGCAGTTACTCGGAAAGGGTCTATGGCTACACCTTC. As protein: CASSYSERVYGYTF.